The 20 T cell receptor beta chains below come from one sample, sequenced in a study of T cells in Graves' hyperthyroidism and ophthalmopathy. RNA transcripts yielded amplified TCR beta CDR3 regions. HTBI primers were employed in a first-round RT-PCR of the TCR CDR3. TCRdb reprocessed the multiplex PCR reads with MiXCR, giving one entry per CDR3 protein. The sample has over 350,000 distinct CDR3 sequences, more than 12% seen once. The specimen sequenced was blood. The source of these receptors is a man between 45 and 60 years old with Graves' ophthalmopathy.

This clonotype was seen ten or more times. The CDR3 sequence is CASRWSAETQYF. The CDR3 nucleotides read TGTGCCAGCAGATGGTCGGCGGAGACCCAGTACTTC. The rearrangement uses TRBV11-2 and TRBJ2-5, with unresolved D. The CDR3 covers 12 residues. CDR1 SGHAT and CDR2 FQNNGV come from the germline V gene. With 6 bases removed from V and 5 bases from J, the gap between germline ends came to 10 bases.

This clonotype has ten or more counts. The chain couples TRBV20-1 to TRBJ2-1, with 11 nucleotides matching TRBD2. Trimming at V came to 5 bases and at J to 0 bases, leaving 3 bases not matched to a gene. CDR3 length equals 15 residues. The germline V gene has CDR1 DFQATT and CDR2 SNEGSKA (reference sequence). CDR3 coding DNA: TGCAGTGCTGCTAGCGGGGGGAGCTCCTACAATGAGCAGTTCTTC. It codes for CSAASGGSSYNEQFF.

This clonotype occurred a few times. V is TRBV29-1 and J is TRBJ2-7; D is ambiguous. Looked up from germline, CDR1 is SQVTM and CDR2 is ANQGSEA. V lost 2 bases to trimming and J lost 4 bases, with 12 bases between them. CDR3 length: 13 amino acids. The CDR3 loop reads CSVEFGSSYEQYF. DNA for the CDR3: TGCAGCGTTGAATTTGGTTCGTCGTACGAGCAGTACTTC.

The J gene is TRBJ1-5, the V gene TRBV10-3; TRBD1 is a possible D gene (5 bases). There are 17 residues in the CDR3. Germline values: CDR1 ENHRY, CDR2 SYGVKD. The V and J ends lost 0 bases and 6 bases respectively, with 18 bases between them. CDR3 region: CAISESYRTTRSQPQHF. In nucleotides, the CDR3 is TGTGCCATCAGTGAGTCGTACAGGACCACTCGAAGTCAGCCCCAGCATTTT.

This clonotype was observed many times. V gene TRBV18 combines with J gene TRBJ2-1; D unclear. Germline lookup yields CDR1 KGHSH and CDR2 LQKENI. This CDR3 has 14 residues. Trimming removed 2 bases from V and 7 bases from J, with 12 bases in between. The chain's CDR3 is CASSPSAVRNEQFF. Here the CDR3 DNA reads TGTGCCAGCTCACCATCTGCGGTCAGGAATGAGCAGTTCTTC.

This clonotype was observed many times. The chain employs TRBV12-3 or TRBV12-4 and TRBJ1-1; 10 bases agree with TRBD1. CDR3 size: 15 residues. The J segment lost 0 bases and the V segment lost 8 bases, leaving 6 bases of the junction unmatched. CDR3 residues: CASVGTGDLNTEAFF. The CDR3 DNA sequence: TGTGCCAGCGTGGGGACAGGGGATCTGAACACTGAAGCTTTCTTT.

This clonotype showed up many times. The chain carries TRBV3-1 and TRBJ2-7; possible D gene TRBD1, 5 bases. The germline gives CDR1 LGHDT, CDR2 YNNKEL (reference sequence). The V end was cut by 4 bases, the J end by 6 bases, with 13 bases between. The CDR3 is 13 residues long. CDR3 loop: CASSPQQGAEQYF. The CDR3, as DNA: TGTGCCAGCAGCCCACAACAAGGGGCCGAGCAGTACTTC.

This clonotype was recorded many times. The J gene is TRBJ2-1, the V gene TRBV14, with a possible D match to TRBD2 (6 bases). V lost 1 base, J lost 10 bases, and 14 bases lay in between. This CDR3 comprises 14 residues. Germline V gives CDR1 SGHDN, CDR2 FVKESK. CDR3 amino acids: CASSQVYGGGEQFF. CDR3 DNA sequence: TGTGCCAGCAGCCAAGTATACGGGGGTGGGGAGCAGTTCTTC.

As for this clonotype: This may be a read error, as it is one base from a much larger clone. CDR3 coding DNA: TGTGCCAGCGCCACATTGTGGGGATACAATGAGCAGTTCTTC. Translating it yields CASATLWGYNEQFF. This chain uses TRBV28 with TRBJ2-1; no clear D. Germline loops: CDR1 MDHEN, CDR2 SYDVKM. The CDR3 contains 14 residues. The ends were cut back, 8 bases at V and 4 bases at J, with 15 bases in the middle.

This clonotype was detected ten times or more. The chain links TRBV15 to TRBJ2-5; 9 nucleotides agree with TRBD2. Germline trimming cut 0 bases from V and 2 bases from J; bases unmatched to any gene: 1. Germline V gene sequence: CDR1 LNHNV, CDR2 YYDKDF (reference sequence). The CDR3 sequence is 15 residues long. CDR3 sequence: CATSRELAGQETQYF. CDR3 nucleotide sequence: TGTGCCACCAGCAGAGAGCTAGCGGGGCAAGAGACCCAGTACTTC.

Many counts were recorded for this clonotype. The V call is TRBV28, the J call TRBJ1-5, with D unclear. The CDR3 extends over 18 amino acids. V was shortened by 5 bases and J by 0 bases, with 20 bases between the two germline ends. CDR1 and CDR2 from the germline V gene are MDHEN and SYDVKM. The CDR3 region is CASSTGKQRVYSNQPQHF. The CDR3, as DNA: TGTGCCAGCAGTACTGGGAAACAGCGAGTTTATAGCAATCAGCCCCAGCATTTT.

This clonotype was counted at least ten times. The chain combines TRBV20-1 with TRBJ2-5; D is possibly TRBD2 (5 bases). CDR1 is DFQATT, CDR2 SNEGSKA, per germline (reference sequence). This CDR3 has 13 residues. V lost 6 bases to trimming and J lost 3 bases, with 14 bases between them. Written as DNA, the CDR3 is TGCAGTGCCTGGGTAGGAGGAAAAGAGACCCAGTACTTC. Amino acid sequence: CSAWVGGKETQYF.

The gene calls are TRBV11-2 and TRBJ2-1; 12 nucleotides agree with TRBD2. Germline V gives CDR1 SGHAT, CDR2 FQNNGV. V dropped 5 bases and J dropped 9; count of bases not matched to a gene: 2. There are 13 residues in the CDR3. The CDR3: CASSPTSGSEQFF. In nucleotides, the CDR3 is TGTGCCAGCAGCCCGACTAGCGGGAGTGAGCAGTTCTTC. The variable domain in full, completed from reference TRBV11-2 and TRBJ2-1, reads EAGVAQSPRYKIIEKRQSVAFWCNPISGHATLYWYQQILGQGPKLLIQFQNNGVVDDSQLPKDRFSAERLKGVDSTLKIQPAKLEDSAVYLCASSPTSGSEQFFGPGTRLTVL.

This clonotype was seen repeatedly, ten times or more. V gene TRBV5-4 combines with J gene TRBJ1-2, with a weak D call TRBD1 (5 bases). Trimming removed 4 bases from V and 8 bases from J, with 18 bases in between. Looked up from germline, CDR1 is SGHNT and CDR2 is YYREEE (reference sequence). The CDR3 loop spans 14 amino acids. CDR3 sequence: CASSPRGRAGGYTF. The CDR3 DNA follows: TGTGCCAGCAGCCCACGAGGCAGGGCGGGGGGCTACACCTTC.

This clonotype has more than one count but fewer than ten. The V and J genes are TRBV27 and TRBJ2-2, with 8 bases identical to TRBD2. V dropped 5 bases and J dropped 4; count of bases not matched to a gene: 18. The CDR3 is 19 residues long. CDR1 is MNHEY, CDR2 SMNVEV, per germline (reference sequence). CDR3 sequence: CASSPPSSGISSVTGELFF. Written as DNA, the CDR3 is TGTGCCAGCAGTCCCCCGAGTAGCGGGATCTCTAGCGTCACCGGGGAGCTGTTTTTT.

This clonotype was seen repeatedly, ten times or more. The chain carries TRBV12-3 or TRBV12-4 and TRBJ1-5; possibly TRBD1 for D (6 bases). The CDR3 length is 15 residues. The germline V and J ends were trimmed by 3 bases and 0 bases, with 9 bases remaining between them. In DNA, the CDR3 is TGTGCCAGCAGTTTCAGGGGAGGTAGCAATCAGCCCCAGCATTTT. It translates to CASSFRGGSNQPQHF.

This clonotype was detected many times. This chain links TRBV10-3 with TRBJ2-5; D gene unclear. The CDR3 is made up of 12 amino acids. V was cut by 0 bases and J by 5 bases, with 4 bases left in between. Germline V gene sequence: CDR1 ENHRY, CDR2 SYGVKD. CDR3 sequence: CAISESGETQYF. The DNA of the CDR3 is TGTGCCATCAGTGAGTCTGGGGAGACCCAGTACTTC.

Comment on this clonotype: A much larger clone is a single base away; this may be a read error. The V gene is TRBV2, the J gene TRBJ2-7; TRBD2 matches at 10 bases. CDR3 length: 15 amino acids. Looked up from germline, CDR1 is SNHLY and CDR2 is FYNNEI. CDR3 region: CAGSSEAGGPYEQYF. The CDR3 region has the DNA TGTGCCGGCAGTTCCGAAGCGGGAGGGCCTTACGAGCAGTACTTC.

The rearrangement links TRBV4-2 to TRBJ2-3, with D possibly matching TRBD1 (6 bases). The CDR3 sequence is 14 residues long. Trimming left V 4 bases short and J 6 bases short, with 14 bases between. CDR1 and CDR2 (germline): LGHNA, YNFKEQ. The CDR3 DNA follows: TGTGCCAGCAGCCCGGCAGTGGGGGCGGATACGCAGTATTTT. It encodes CASSPAVGADTQYF.

This clonotype showed up many times. The DNA for the CDR3 is TGTGCCAGCAGCCAACGGGATGGAGATACGCAGTATTTT. Its translation: CASSQRDGDTQYF. The J gene is TRBJ2-3, the V gene TRBV7-6; TRBD2 might be the D (5 bases). The CDR3 covers 13 residues. V lost 5 bases, J lost 5 bases, and 11 bases lay in between. The germline V gene has CDR1 SGHVS and CDR2 FNYEAQ.